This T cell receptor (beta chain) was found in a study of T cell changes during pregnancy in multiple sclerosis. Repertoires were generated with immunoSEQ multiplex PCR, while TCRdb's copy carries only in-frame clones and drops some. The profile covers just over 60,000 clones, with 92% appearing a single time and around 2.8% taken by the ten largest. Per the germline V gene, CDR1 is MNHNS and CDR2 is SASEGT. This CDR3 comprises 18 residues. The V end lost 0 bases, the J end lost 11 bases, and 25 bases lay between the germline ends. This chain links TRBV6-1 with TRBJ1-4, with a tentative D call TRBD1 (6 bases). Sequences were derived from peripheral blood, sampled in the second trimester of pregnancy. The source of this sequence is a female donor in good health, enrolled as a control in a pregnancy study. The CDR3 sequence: CASSEAGSKTGGLRKLFF. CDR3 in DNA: TGTGCCAGCAGTGAAGCGGGAAGCAAGACAGGCGGACTGAGGAAACTGTTTTTT.